This T cell receptor beta chain was obtained from a study of T-cell reconstitution after alpha-beta-depleted transplantation in children. Preparation of the TCRbeta library used unique molecular identifiers. TCRdb ran MiXCR on the PCR reads and lists one entry per CDR3 protein. This sample yields 350,000 to 400,000 distinct CDR3 sequences, of which around 21% are seen a single time; approximately 3.9% belongs to the top ten. The V end lost 2 bases, the J end lost 3 bases, and 10 bases lay between the germline ends. The CDR3 extends over 14 amino acids. Germline V gene data show CDR1 as SEHNR and CDR2 as FQNEAQ (reference sequence). In its sample, this clonotype was seen a few times.

The chain combines TRBV7-9 with TRBJ1-2; D gene unclear. This material consisted of PBMCs from the stem cell graft donor, taken from the stem cell graft. The TCR was taken from a human donor who donated a stem cell graft to a child with acute myeloid leukemia. In nucleotides, the CDR3 is TGTGCCAGCAGCTTAATGGACGGCGACTATGGCTACACCTTC. Translating gives CASSLMDGDYGYTF.